The clone carrying this T cell receptor beta chain has more than one count but fewer than ten. Its antigen is as yet unknown. Trimming at V came to 5 bases and at J to 2 bases, leaving 3 bases not matched to a gene. This CDR3 is 15 amino acids long. Looked up from germline, CDR1 is SGHTA and CDR2 is FQGNSA. These data come from a study of vaccination and CD4 T cells after COVID-19. The treatment: roughly 11-day PBMC culture with coronavirus spike peptide pools or control peptides (ViraFEST assay). Before the COVID-19 pandemic (2011-2018), CD4+ T cells were obtained from the unexposed donor. ViraFEST grew antigen-specific T cells using peptide pools, then sequenced TCRs. Oncomine TCR Beta short-read sequencing was applied to DNA from cultured CD4+ T cells. One entry per CDR3 protein, called by TCRdb with MiXCR from the PCR reads. Among about 9,600 distinct CDR3 sequences listed, nearly 50% were seen once.

Sequenced input: CD4+ T cells from blood, cultured in vitro. V gene TRBV7-2 combines with J gene TRBJ1-3; 10 bases are a match to TRBD1. The clonotype was recovered from a human donor in good health. The CDR3 DNA is TGTGCCAGCAGCCAGGGGACAGGGGCTGGAAACACCATATATTTT. Translation gives CASSQGTGAGNTIYF.